The T cell receptor (beta chain) under discussion was sequenced for a study of control samples from healthy donors and cancer patients. Data came from immunoSEQ multiplex PCR; TCRdb stores just in-frame clones and leaves some out. The sample contains some 170,000 clones, around 96% of which appear only once. The V end lost 8 bases, the J end lost 2 bases, and 13 bases lay between the germline ends. The CDR3 consists of 13 residues. Germline values: CDR1 MNHEY, CDR2 SVGAGI. The sample taken for sequencing was blood. This sequence joins TRBV6-5 and TRBJ2-7; D is unresolved. The source of this sequence is a woman under 40 in good health. The CDR3 sequence is CASGSTVAYEQYF. DNA for the CDR3: TGTGCCAGCGGATCCACAGTAGCCTACGAGCAGTACTTC.